These 20 T cell receptor beta chains came from one sample sequenced in a study of neurological immune-mediated disorders (dated by TCRdb to between 2018 and 2021). Library creation used 5' RACE. TCRdb names Illumina HiSeq 2500 as the instrument used. In TCRdb, the public reads were trimmed at Q25 with fastp and aligned with MiXCR, with productive beta chains retained. Entries that share a CDR3 protein sequence are merged under the most common genes and DNA. This sample has 50,000 or so distinct CDR3 sequences in its table, and around 4% of those were observed once. Of the sample, 1.6% is held by the ten largest clones. The sample was PBMCs. Every receptor here comes from a young man with multiple sclerosis.

This clonotype came up many times. The chain links TRBV5-6 to TRBJ1-1; D is uncertain. V was trimmed by 4 bases and J by 0 bases, leaving 13 bases between them. The CDR3 length is 15 residues. CDR1 SGHDT and CDR2 YYEEEE come from the germline V gene. Here the CDR3 reads CASSRSPTVNTEAFF. The CDR3 DNA follows: TGTGCCAGCAGCCGGAGCCCTACAGTGAACACTGAAGCTTTCTTT.

This clonotype appeared many times. This chain links TRBV20-1 with TRBJ1-2, with TRBD1 matching 7 bases. V lost 3 bases, J lost 6 bases, and 4 bases stayed unmatched. Germline assignment: CDR1 DFQATT and CDR2 SNEGSKA (reference sequence). This CDR3 is 12 amino acids long. CDR3 nucleotide sequence: TGCAGTGCTAGGGTCGACAGGGATGGCTACACCTTC. Translation gives CSARVDRDGYTF.

This clonotype was counted at least ten times. This chain links TRBV20-1 with TRBJ2-5; TRBD1 matches at 9 bases. Germline trimming cut 5 bases from V and 2 bases from J; bases unmatched to any gene: 3. CDR3 length equals 13 residues. CDR1 is DFQATT, CDR2 SNEGSKA, per germline (reference sequence). The CDR3 region has the DNA TGCAGTGCTGAAGGACAGGGGCAAGAGACCCAGTACTTC. Translated, it gives CSAEGQGQETQYF.

As for this clonotype: This may be a read error, as it is one base from a much larger clone. This chain connects TRBV5-1 to TRBJ2-1, with D uncertain. Germline V gives CDR1 SGHRS, CDR2 YFSETQ. CDR3 length: 11 amino acids. For the CDR3, the DNA is TGCCCCAGCAGCTTGGCGGATGAGCAGTTCTTC. This sequence encodes CPSSLADEQFF.

At least ten counts were recorded for this clonotype. This chain joins TRBV20-1 and TRBJ1-2, with TRBD1 matching 9 bases. Germline trimming cut 3 bases from V and 4 bases from J; bases unmatched to any gene: 9. CDR3 length: 15 amino acids. The germline CDR1 and CDR2 sequences are DFQATT and SNEGSKA (reference sequence). This CDR3 reads CSASSTTGGLYGYTF. The CDR3 DNA sequence: TGCAGTGCTAGCAGCACCACAGGGGGCCTCTATGGCTACACCTTC.

The sample holds many counts of this clonotype. V is TRBV5-1 and J is TRBJ2-6; perhaps D is TRBD1 or TRBD2 (5 bases each). V lost 0 bases and J lost 0, with 13 bases in between. Germline loops: CDR1 SGHRS, CDR2 YFSETQ. The CDR3 contains 18 residues. The DNA for the CDR3 is TGCGCCAGCAGCTTGGACTTTTCGGGGACCTCTGGGGCCAACGTCCTGACTTTC. Translation gives CASSLDFSGTSGANVLTF.

In its sample, this clonotype was seen many times. The CDR3 protein is CASSLGGQGVYEQYF. CDR3 DNA: TGTGCCAGCAGCCTAGGAGGGCAGGGGGTCTACGAGCAGTACTTC. This chain connects TRBV7-9 to TRBJ2-7, with D possibly being TRBD1 (7 bases). The CDR3 has 15 residues. Germline CDR1 SEHNR, CDR2 FQNEAQ (reference sequence). The germline V and J ends were trimmed by 5 bases and 3 bases, with 17 bases remaining between them.

This clonotype was counted ten times or more. The V and J genes are TRBV29-1 and TRBJ1-2; 8 bases align to TRBD1. This CDR3 has 12 amino acids. V lost 4 bases and J lost 3; bases outside the gene matches: 1. Looked up from germline, CDR1 is SQVTM and CDR2 is ANQGSEA. The CDR3 loop is CSVAQGDYGYTF. The CDR3 bases are TGCAGCGTTGCACAGGGGGACTATGGCTACACCTTC. Drawing the rest from reference TRBV29-1 and TRBJ1-2, the complete variable domain is SAVISQKPSRDICQRGTSLTIQCQVDSQVTMMFWYRQQPGQSLTLIATANQGSEATYESGFVIDKFPISRPNLTFSTLTVSNMSPEDSSIYLCSVAQGDYGYTFGSGTRLTVV.

This clonotype was seen at least ten times. This chain joins TRBV20-1 and TRBJ2-1; D gene ambiguous. The V end was cut by 6 bases, the J end by 6 bases, with 12 bases between. In germline, CDR1 is DFQATT, CDR2 SNEGSKA (reference sequence). The CDR3 is 12 amino acids. The CDR3 nucleotides are TGCAGTGCCACTAACACTCGCAATGAGCAGTTCTTC. Amino acid sequence: CSATNTRNEQFF.

At least ten counts were recorded for this clonotype. The chain couples TRBV2 to TRBJ1-2; 10 nucleotides line up with TRBD1. Unmatched junction bases numbered 6, after V lost 6 bases and J lost 2 bases. The CDR3 extends over 15 amino acids. Germline V gives CDR1 SNHLY, CDR2 FYNNEI. The CDR3 protein is CASRAGQGGNYGYTF. CDR3 in DNA: TGTGCCAGCAGGGCAGGACAGGGGGGGAACTATGGCTACACCTTC.

In its sample, this clonotype was seen many times. This rearrangement joins TRBV12-3 or TRBV12-4 to TRBJ2-1; maybe TRBD1 (5 bases). The CDR3 sequence is 14 residues long. Trimming stripped 3 bases from V and 8 bases from J, with 14 bases between. CDR3 nucleotide sequence: TGTGCCAGCAGTTTTGTGGGGCTTTTTGATGAGCAGTTCTTC. Protein product: CASSFVGLFDEQFF.

This clonotype showed up many times. The genes are TRBV20-1 and TRBJ2-5; D may be TRBD2 (9 bases). Germline loops: CDR1 DFQATT, CDR2 SNEGSKA (reference sequence). Trimming cost V 0 bases and J 0 bases, with 26 bases left between them. This CDR3 spans 20 amino acids. CDR3 DNA sequence: TGCAGTGCTAGAGATTTCGACAGGGGAATCGAGCGGGAGGACCAAGAGACCCAGTACTTC. This gives the protein CSARDFDRGIEREDQETQYF.

This clonotype has at least ten counts. V is TRBV9 and J is TRBJ2-5, with 7 bases fitting TRBD2. Looked up from germline, CDR1 is SGDLS and CDR2 is YYNGEE. Unmatched junction bases numbered 12, after V lost 0 bases and J lost 4 bases. This CDR3 spans 17 amino acids. The CDR3 here is CASSVEREANGGETQYF. CDR3 sequence (DNA): TGTGCCAGCAGCGTAGAACGGGAGGCCAACGGTGGAGAGACCCAGTACTTC. Supplemented by reference TRBV9 and TRBJ2-5, the full variable domain reads DSGVTQTPKHLITATGQRVTLRCSPRSGDLSVYWYQQSLDQGLQFLIQYYNGEERAKGNILERFSAQQFPDLHSELNLSSLELGDSALYFCASSVEREANGGETQYFGPGTRLLVL.

This clonotype was recorded at least ten times. This chain uses TRBV6-5 with TRBJ1-2; 8 positions agree with TRBD1. The CDR3 consists of 16 residues. J was trimmed by 7 bases and V by 0 bases; bases with no gene match: 10. CDR1 and CDR2 from the germline V gene are MNHEY and SVGAGI. Written as DNA, the CDR3 is TGTGCCAGCAGTTACTCAATAGGGGGGACAGGTCGTGGCTACACCTTC. It is translated as CASSYSIGGTGRGYTF.

This clonotype was found a few times. The chain recombines TRBV18 with TRBJ2-7; D is unclear. Germline assignment: CDR1 KGHSH and CDR2 LQKENI. The CDR3 totals 13 residues. The germline V and J ends were trimmed by 0 bases and 0 bases, with 3 bases remaining between them. This chain's CDR3 is CASSPPVSYEQYF. The CDR3 DNA reads as TGTGCCAGCTCACCACCGGTCTCCTACGAGCAGTACTTC.

This clonotype was picked up many times. The rearrangement uses TRBV15 and TRBJ2-5; no reliable D call. The germline V and J ends were trimmed by 1 base and 1 base, with 13 bases remaining between them. Germline lookup yields CDR1 LNHNV and CDR2 YYDKDF (reference sequence). CDR3 length: 16 residues. In DNA form, the CDR3 reads TGTGCCACCAGCAGAGGTGGCAGCCTTTTCCAAGAGACCCAGTACTTC. Its protein product is CATSRGGSLFQETQYF.

Remarks on this clonotype: Mismatch with germline at one junction end may stem from a read error. The V call is TRBV5-5, the J call TRBJ1-6; 7 bases are shared with TRBD1. There are 15 residues in the CDR3. The germline CDR1 and CDR2 sequences are SGHKS and YYEKEE (reference sequence). The CDR3 DNA reads TGTGCCAGCAGCTTGGCGGGACAGATCAATTCACCCCTCAACTTT. It specifies CASSLAGQINSPLNF.

This clonotype was seen at least ten times. This chain joins TRBV5-1 and TRBJ1-1; D is perhaps TRBD1 (5 bases). V lost 4 bases, J lost 3 bases, and 10 bases lay in between. The CDR3 extends over 13 amino acids. Germline lookup yields CDR1 SGHRS and CDR2 YFSETQ. The DNA for the CDR3 is TGCGCCAGCAGCCGCGCGGGGGACACTGAAGCTTTCTTT. It yields the protein CASSRAGDTEAFF.

This clonotype was counted many times. The chain employs TRBV5-1 and TRBJ2-1; D remains unclear. Germline V CDR1 and CDR2: SGHRS, YFSETQ. The ends were cut back, 4 bases at V and 0 bases at J, with 14 bases in the middle. This CDR3 is 16 amino acids long. CDR3 sequence: CASSRTEQSSYNEQFF. The DNA for the CDR3 is TGCGCCAGCAGCCGTACTGAACAGAGCTCCTACAATGAGCAGTTCTTC.

This clonotype was counted at least ten times. The V and J genes are TRBV20-1 and TRBJ2-7; 11 positions match TRBD2. The CDR3 covers 15 residues. After removal of 0 bases from V and 6 bases from J, the junction contained 7 bases not matched to a gene. Germline V gives CDR1 DFQATT, CDR2 SNEGSKA (reference sequence). DNA of the CDR3: TGCAGTGCTAGAGATCTAACTAGCGGGAGTGGCGAGCAGTACTTC. The encoded protein is CSARDLTSGSGEQYF.